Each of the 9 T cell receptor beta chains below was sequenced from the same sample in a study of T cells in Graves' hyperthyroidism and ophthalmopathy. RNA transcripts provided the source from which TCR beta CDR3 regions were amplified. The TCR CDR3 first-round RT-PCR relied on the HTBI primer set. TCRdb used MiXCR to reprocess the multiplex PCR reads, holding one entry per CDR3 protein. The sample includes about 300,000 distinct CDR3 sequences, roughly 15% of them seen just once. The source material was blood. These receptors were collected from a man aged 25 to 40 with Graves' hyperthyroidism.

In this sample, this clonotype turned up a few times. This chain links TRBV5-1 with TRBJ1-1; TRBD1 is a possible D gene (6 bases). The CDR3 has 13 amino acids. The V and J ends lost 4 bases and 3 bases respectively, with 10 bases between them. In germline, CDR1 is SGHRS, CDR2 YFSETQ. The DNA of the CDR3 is TGCGCCAGCAGCCCGGACAGATACACTGAAGCTTTCTTT. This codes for CASSPDRYTEAFF.

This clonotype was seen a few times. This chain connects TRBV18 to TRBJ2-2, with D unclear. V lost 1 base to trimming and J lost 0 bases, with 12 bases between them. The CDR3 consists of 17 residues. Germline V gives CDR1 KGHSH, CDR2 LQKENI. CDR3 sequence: CASSPLTRYANTGELFF. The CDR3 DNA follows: TGTGCCAGCTCACCACTCACTCGATACGCGAACACCGGGGAGCTGTTTTTT.

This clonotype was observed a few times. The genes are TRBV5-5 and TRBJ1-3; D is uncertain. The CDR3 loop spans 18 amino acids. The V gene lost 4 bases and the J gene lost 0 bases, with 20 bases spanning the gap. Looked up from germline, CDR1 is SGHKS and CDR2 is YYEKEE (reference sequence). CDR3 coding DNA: TGTGCCAGCAGCCCCTTATACGTAGGGAGGCTCTCTGGAAACACCATATATTTT. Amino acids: CASSPLYVGRLSGNTIYF.

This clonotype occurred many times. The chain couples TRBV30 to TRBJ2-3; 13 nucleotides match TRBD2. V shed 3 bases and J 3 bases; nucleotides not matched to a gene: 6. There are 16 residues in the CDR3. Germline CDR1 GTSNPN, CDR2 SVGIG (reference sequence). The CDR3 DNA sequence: TGTGCCTGGAGGAGTAGGACTAGCGGGAGTACAGATACGCAGTATTTT. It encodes CAWRSRTSGSTDTQYF.

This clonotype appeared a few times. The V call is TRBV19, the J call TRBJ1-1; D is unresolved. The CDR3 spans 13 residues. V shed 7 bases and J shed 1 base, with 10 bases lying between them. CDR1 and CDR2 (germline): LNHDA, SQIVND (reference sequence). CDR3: CASTPDGNTEAFF. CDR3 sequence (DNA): TGTGCCAGTACCCCGGACGGGAACACTGAAGCTTTCTTT.

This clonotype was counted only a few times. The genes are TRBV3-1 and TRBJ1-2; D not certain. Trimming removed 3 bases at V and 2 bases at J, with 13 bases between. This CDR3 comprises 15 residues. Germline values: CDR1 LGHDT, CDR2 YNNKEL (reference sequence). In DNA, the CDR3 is TGTGCCAGCAGCCATCGTACAGACGGGAACTATGGCTACACCTTC. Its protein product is CASSHRTDGNYGYTF.

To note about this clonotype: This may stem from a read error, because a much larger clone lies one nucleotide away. Written as DNA, the CDR3 is TGTGCCAGCAGTAAGATACAGGGGACCCAAGAGACCCAGTACTTC. Amino acid sequence: CASSKIQGTQETQYF. The chain joins TRBV6-1 to TRBJ2-5, with 7 bases aligning to TRBD1. The CDR3 is 15 residues long. J was trimmed by 1 base and V by 5 bases; bases with no gene match: 7. Germline values: CDR1 MNHNS, CDR2 SASEGT.

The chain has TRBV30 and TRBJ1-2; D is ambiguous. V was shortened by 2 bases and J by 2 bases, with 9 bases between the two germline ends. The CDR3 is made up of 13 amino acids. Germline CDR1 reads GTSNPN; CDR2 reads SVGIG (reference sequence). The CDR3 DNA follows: TGTGCCTGGAGTCCATTACACAACTATGGCTACACCTTC. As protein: CAWSPLHNYGYTF.

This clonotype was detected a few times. The CDR3 DNA sequence: TGTGCCAGCAGTTTCGGACGGGAGCCCCTCCACTTT. As protein: CASSFGREPLHF. The chain joins TRBV12-3 or TRBV12-4 to TRBJ1-6; unclear D gene. The V end lost 3 bases, the J end lost 13 bases, and 10 bases lay between the germline ends. The CDR3 totals 12 residues.